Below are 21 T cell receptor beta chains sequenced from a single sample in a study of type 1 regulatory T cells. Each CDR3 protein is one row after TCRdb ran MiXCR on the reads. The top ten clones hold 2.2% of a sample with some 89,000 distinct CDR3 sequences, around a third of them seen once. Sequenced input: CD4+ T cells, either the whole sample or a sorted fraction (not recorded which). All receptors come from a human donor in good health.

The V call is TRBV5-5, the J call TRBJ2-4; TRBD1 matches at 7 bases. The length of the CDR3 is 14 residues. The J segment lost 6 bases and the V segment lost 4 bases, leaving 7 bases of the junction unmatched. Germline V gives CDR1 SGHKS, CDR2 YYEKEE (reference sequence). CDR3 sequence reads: CASSPQRQGNIQYF. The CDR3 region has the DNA TGTGCCAGCAGCCCCCAAAGACAGGGAAACATTCAGTACTTC.

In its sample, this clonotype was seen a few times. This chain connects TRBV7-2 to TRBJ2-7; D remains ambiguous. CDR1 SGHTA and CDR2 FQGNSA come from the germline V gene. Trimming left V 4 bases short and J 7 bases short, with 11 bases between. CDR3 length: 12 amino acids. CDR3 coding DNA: TGTGCCAGCAGCTACGATCCGGGTGAGCAGTACTTC. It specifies CASSYDPGEQYF.

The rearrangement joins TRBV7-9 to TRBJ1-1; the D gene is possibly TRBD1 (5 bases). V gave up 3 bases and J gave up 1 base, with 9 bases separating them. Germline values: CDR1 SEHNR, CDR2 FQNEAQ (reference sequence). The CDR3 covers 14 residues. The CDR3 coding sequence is TGTGCCAGCAGCTTGGCTGGGGGGAACACTGAAGCTTTCTTT. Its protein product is CASSLAGGNTEAFF.

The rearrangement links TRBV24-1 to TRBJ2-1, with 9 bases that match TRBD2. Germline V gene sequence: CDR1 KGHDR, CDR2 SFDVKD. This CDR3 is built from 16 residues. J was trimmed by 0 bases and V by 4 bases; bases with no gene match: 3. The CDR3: CATSDSGGSSYNEQFF. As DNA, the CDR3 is TGTGCCACCAGTGACAGCGGGGGGAGCTCCTACAATGAGCAGTTCTTC.

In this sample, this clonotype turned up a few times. The CDR3 is CASSGQAAQTTSGGSYEQYF. The DNA for the CDR3 is TGTGCCAGCAGCGGACAGGCCGCCCAAACAACTAGCGGGGGTTCCTACGAGCAGTACTTC. The chain links TRBV6-5 to TRBJ2-7, with TRBD2 matching over 11 bases. With V trimmed by 6 bases and J by 1 base, 20 bases remained unmatched. The length of the CDR3 is 20 residues. Germline assignment: CDR1 MNHEY and CDR2 SVGAGI.

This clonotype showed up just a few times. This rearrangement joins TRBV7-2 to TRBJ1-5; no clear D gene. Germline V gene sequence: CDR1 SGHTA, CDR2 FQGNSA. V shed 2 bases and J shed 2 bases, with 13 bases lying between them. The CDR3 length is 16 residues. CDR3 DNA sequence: TGTGCCAGCAGCTTATTCCTGGGTGGCGGCAATCAGCCCCAGCATTTT. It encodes CASSLFLGGGNQPQHF.

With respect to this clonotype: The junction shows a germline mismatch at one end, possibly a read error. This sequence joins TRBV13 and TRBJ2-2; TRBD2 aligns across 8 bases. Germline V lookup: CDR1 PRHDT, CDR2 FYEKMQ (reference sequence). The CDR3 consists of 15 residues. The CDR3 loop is CASSPLAENTRELFF. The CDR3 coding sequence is TGTGCCAGCAGCCCACTAGCGGAAAACACCCGGGAGCTGTTTTTT.

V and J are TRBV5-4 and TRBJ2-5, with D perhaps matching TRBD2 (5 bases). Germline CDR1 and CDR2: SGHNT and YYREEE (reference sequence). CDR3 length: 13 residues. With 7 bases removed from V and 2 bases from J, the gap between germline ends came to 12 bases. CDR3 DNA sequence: TGTGCCAGCTCCCCCCCGGGGCAAGAGACCCAGTACTTC. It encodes CASSPPGQETQYF.

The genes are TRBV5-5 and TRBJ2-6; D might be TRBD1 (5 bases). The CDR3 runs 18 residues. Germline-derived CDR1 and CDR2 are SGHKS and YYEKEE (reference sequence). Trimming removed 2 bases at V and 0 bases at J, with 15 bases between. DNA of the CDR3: TGTGCCAGCAGCTTTTCCGAGACAGCGAACTCTGGGGCCAACGTCCTGACTTTC. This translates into CASSFSETANSGANVLTF.

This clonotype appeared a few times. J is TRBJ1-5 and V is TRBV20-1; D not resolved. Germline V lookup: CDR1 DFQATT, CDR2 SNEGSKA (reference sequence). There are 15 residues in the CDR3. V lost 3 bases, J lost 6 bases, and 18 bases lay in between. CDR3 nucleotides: TGCAGTGCTAGGGTCCCGGGATTAAAAACTCAGCCCCAGCATTTT. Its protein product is CSARVPGLKTQPQHF.

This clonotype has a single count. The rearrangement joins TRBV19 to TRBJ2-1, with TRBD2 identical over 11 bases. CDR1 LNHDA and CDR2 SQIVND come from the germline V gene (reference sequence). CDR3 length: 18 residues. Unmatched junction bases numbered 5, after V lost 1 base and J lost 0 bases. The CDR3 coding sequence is TGTGCCAGTAGTATAGGGGGACTAGCGGACCGCTCCTACAATGAGCAGTTCTTC. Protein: CASSIGGLADRSYNEQFF.

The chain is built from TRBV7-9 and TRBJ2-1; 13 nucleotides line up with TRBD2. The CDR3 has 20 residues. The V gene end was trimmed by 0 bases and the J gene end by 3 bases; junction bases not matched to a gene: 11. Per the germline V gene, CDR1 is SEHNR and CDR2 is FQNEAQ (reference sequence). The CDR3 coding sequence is TGTGCCAGCAGCTTAGCGGGACTAGCGGGAAGATCAGGGGGCTACAATGAGCAGTTCTTC. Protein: CASSLAGLAGRSGGYNEQFF.

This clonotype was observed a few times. CDR3 sequence: CASSPPSTGSNTEAFF. The CDR3 nucleotides are TGTGCCAGCTCACCACCGTCGACAGGGTCGAACACTGAAGCTTTCTTT. The chain uses TRBV18 and TRBJ1-1, with 7 bases matching TRBD1. With 0 bases clipped from V and 1 base from J, the junction kept 5 bases outside the gene matches. There are 16 residues in the CDR3. CDR1 is KGHSH and CDR2 is LQKENI in the germline V gene.

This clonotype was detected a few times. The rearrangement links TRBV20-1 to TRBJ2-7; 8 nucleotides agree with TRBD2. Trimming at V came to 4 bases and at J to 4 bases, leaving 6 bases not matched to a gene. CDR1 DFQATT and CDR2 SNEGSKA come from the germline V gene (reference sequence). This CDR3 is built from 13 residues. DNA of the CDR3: TGCAGTGCTACCGGGACTAGACCTTACGAGCAGTACTTC. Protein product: CSATGTRPYEQYF.

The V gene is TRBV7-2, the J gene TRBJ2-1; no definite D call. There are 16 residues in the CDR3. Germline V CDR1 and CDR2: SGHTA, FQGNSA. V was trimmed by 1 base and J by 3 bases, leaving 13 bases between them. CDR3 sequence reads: CASSLGLSGYYNEQFF. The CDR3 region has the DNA TGTGCCAGCAGCTTAGGGCTCAGTGGATACTACAATGAGCAGTTCTTC.

The CDR3 reads CSARQPPGAGGTEAFF. The CDR3 DNA reads TGCAGTGCTAGACAACCTCCAGGGGCTGGAGGCACTGAAGCTTTCTTT. The chain is built from TRBV20-1 and TRBJ1-1; a possible D gene is TRBD1 (6 bases). The V gene lost 2 bases and the J gene lost 4 bases, with 20 bases spanning the gap. This CDR3 comprises 16 residues. Germline V gene sequence: CDR1 DFQATT, CDR2 SNEGSKA (reference sequence).

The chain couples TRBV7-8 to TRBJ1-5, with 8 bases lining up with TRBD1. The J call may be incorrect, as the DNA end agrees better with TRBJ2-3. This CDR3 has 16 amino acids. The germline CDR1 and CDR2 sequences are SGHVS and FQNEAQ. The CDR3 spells CASSPIGTGFNQPQYF. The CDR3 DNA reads TGTGCCAGCAGCCCTATAGGGACAGGTTTTAATCAGCCCCAGTATTTT.

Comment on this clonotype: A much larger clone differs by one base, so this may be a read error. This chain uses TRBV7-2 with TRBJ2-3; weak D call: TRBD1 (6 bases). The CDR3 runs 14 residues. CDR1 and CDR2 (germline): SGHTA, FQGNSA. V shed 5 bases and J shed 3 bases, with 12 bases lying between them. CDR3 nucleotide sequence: TGTGCCAGCAGCCGGGACGGACAGACAGATACGCAGTATTTT. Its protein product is CASSRDGQTDTQYF.

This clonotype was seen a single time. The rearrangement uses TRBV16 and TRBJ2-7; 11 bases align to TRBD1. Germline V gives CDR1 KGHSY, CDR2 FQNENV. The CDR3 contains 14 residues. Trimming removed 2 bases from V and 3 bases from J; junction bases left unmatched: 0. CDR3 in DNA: TGTGCCAGCAGCCAAGGGACAGGGGGCTACGAGCAGTACTTC. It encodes CASSQGTGGYEQYF. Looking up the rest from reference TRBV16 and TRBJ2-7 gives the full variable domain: GEEVAQTPKHLVRGEGQKAKLYCAPIKGHSYVFWYQQVLKNEFKFLISFQNENVFDETGMPKERFSAKCLPNSPCSLEIQATKLEDSAVYFCASSQGTGGYEQYFGPGTRLTVT.

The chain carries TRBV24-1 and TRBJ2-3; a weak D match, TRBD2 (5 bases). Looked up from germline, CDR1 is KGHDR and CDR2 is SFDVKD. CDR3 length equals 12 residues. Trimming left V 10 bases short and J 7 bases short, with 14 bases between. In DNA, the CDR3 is TGTGCCACAGACGGAGGCGGATATACGCAGTATTTT. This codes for CATDGGGYTQYF.

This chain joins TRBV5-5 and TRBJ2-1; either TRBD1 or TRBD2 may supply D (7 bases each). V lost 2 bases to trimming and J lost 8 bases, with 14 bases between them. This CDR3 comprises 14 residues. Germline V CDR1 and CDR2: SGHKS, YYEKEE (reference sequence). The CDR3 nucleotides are TGTGCCAGCAGCTTCGTGGCAGGGGGGGATGAGCAGTTCTTC. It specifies CASSFVAGGDEQFF.